The entry below describes one TCR beta chain. As yet, its antigen is unknown. Primers: 52 TRBV forward and 13 TRBJ reverse. Method: immunoSEQ multiplex PCR; TCRdb's copy keeps in-frame clones and lacks some. The sample has some 31,000 clones; about 94% are singletons. This specimen belongs to a study of regulatory T cells. General study points: In CD3G-deficient patients, conventional CD4+ T cells were enriched for hydrophobic CDR3 residues at positions 6 and 7. In patients, unique TRB V-J pairs were restricted and V/J usage skewed, especially in Tregs.

Patients aged 2 to 39 years had fewer naive T cells. CD4+ T cells were divided by sorting: CD25-high CD127-low Tregs, CD25-low CD127-high conventional cells. This clonotype was obtained from a child under 10 years old with CD3G deficiency. Sequenced sample: conventional CD4+ T cells sorted from blood.

The CDR3 nucleotides read TGTGCCAGCAGTTTATATGGCCCAGGGGGAAACTATGGCTACACCTTC. Amino acids: CASSLYGPGGNYGYTF. V gene TRBV28 combines with J gene TRBJ1-2; 7 positions match TRBD1. The germline gives CDR1 MDHEN, CDR2 SYDVKM. This CDR3 contains 16 residues. Losses at the gene ends were 1 base for V and 2 bases for J; bases not matched to a gene: 7.